The entry below describes one T cell receptor (beta chain). V shed 4 bases and J 4 bases; nucleotides not matched to a gene: 4. Germline V gives CDR1 SGHNT, CDR2 YYREEE (reference sequence). The CDR3 spans 16 residues. This entry is derived from a study of control samples from healthy donors and cancer patients. Here immunoSEQ multiplex PCR was the method, and the copy in TCRdb shows in-frame clones only, minus some. There are about 410,000 clones in the sample; around 90% occur only once, and approximately 6.3% lies in the top ten. Sequencing was performed on PBMCs. The sequence derives from a man aged 40-49 years with head and neck cancer. J is TRBJ2-5 and V is TRBV5-4, with TRBD2 identical over 16 bases. This chain's CDR3 is CASSPGLAGGLETQYF. The DNA for the CDR3 is TGTGCCAGCAGCCCGGGACTAGCGGGGGGGCTAGAGACCCAGTACTTC.